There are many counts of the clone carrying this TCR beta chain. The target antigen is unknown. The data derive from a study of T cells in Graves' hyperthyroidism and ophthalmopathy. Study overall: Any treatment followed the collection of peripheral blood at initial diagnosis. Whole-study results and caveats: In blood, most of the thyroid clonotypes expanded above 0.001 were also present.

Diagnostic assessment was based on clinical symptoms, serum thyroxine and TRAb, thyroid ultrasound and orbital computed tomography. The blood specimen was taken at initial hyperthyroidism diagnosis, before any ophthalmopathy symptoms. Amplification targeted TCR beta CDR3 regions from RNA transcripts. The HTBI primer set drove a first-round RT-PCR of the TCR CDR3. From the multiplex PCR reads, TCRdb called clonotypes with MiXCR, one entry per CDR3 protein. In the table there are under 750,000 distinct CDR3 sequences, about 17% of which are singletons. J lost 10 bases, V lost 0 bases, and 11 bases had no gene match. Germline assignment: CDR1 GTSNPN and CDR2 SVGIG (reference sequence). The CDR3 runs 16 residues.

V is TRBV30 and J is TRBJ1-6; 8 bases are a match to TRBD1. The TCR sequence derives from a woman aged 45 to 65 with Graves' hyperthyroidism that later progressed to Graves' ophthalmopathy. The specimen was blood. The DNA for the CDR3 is TGTGCCTGGAGTGTAGGCCGACAGGGGAGCCTCTCACCCCTCCACTTT. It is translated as CAWSVGRQGSLSPLHF.